This T cell receptor beta chain was sequenced for a study of low-dose radiotherapy and immunotherapy resistance in tumors. Study-level information: Cohort 2 received 1 Gy per fraction every two weeks, totaling 13 Gy over 26 weeks. Cyclophosphamide infusions of 200 mg/m2 came every two weeks, one day before radiation-immunotherapy.

Primers targeting TRAV and TRBV primed first-strand cDNA, covering alpha and beta chains. PCR amplification of the TCRs was performed with Phusion for 20 PCR cycles, and it relied on a constant-region primer together with a V-primer adapter. The isolated mRNA underwent amplification through in vitro transcription. TCRdb fed the reads into MiXCR, producing one record per CDR3 protein. Here the sample spans approximately 45,000 distinct CDR3 sequences, about 25% being singletons. The sample's time point: after trial treatment. As for treatment: LDRT plus nivolumab, ipilimumab, low-dose cyclophosphamide and aspirin (RACIN trial). Donors, who were enrolled in a single-arm phase I dose-escalation trial, received nivolumab, ipilimumab, aspirin, low-dose cyclophosphamide and low-dose radiotherapy. Germline-derived CDR1 and CDR2 are MNHEY and SVGEGT. The CDR3 sequence is 17 residues long. With 5 bases clipped from V and 9 bases from J, the junction kept 14 bases outside the gene matches.

The TCR was taken from a male donor with prostate cancer. The rearrangement joins TRBV6-2 or TRBV6-3 to TRBJ2-1; TRBD2 agrees at 12 bases. The sample was PBMCs, taken after low-dose radiotherapy plus immunotherapy. CDR3 DNA sequence: TGTGCCAGCAGTCCGCCCTCGACTAGCGGGAGTGGGATTGAGCAGTTCTTC. Its translation: CASSPPSTSGSGIEQFF.